Given below is one TCR beta chain in context. Its specificity is unknown. The time point: after dendritic cell vaccination, including at tumor progression/relapse. V was clipped by 2 bases and J by 5 bases, with 12 bases between them. This CDR3 has 14 residues. The germline CDR1 and CDR2 sequences are MNHNS and SASEGT. The sample comes from a study of glioma-infiltrating T cells after dendritic cell vaccination. Looking at the study overall: Samples are from glioblastoma patients in Phase I and II dendritic cell vaccine trials. Study results and caveats: Only a small number of patients had complete blood and tumor samples. Longer survival after dendritic cell vaccination followed higher pretreatment TIL content.

Up to about 2 ug genomic DNA was used for TCRB CDR3 amplification. Profiled with immunoSEQ multiplex PCR; TCRdb holds only in-frame clones, not every one. The table records 85,000 to 100,000 clones, approximately 75% of them present only once. This sequence joins TRBV6-1 and TRBJ1-2, with D possibly matching TRBD1 (5 bases). The clonotype was recovered from a human donor with glioblastoma. Sequences were derived from blood, sampled after dendritic cell vaccination. The CDR3 bases are TGTGCCAGCAGTGAAAAAGACAGAGATTATGGCTACACCTTC. Its protein is CASSEKDRDYGYTF.